The 26 T cell receptor beta chains presented below share a single source sample, sequenced in a study of Ad26.COV2.S vaccination and SARS-CoV-2 variants. Sequenced by immunoSEQ multiplex PCR; TCRdb stores in-frame clones only, minus some. Among some 500,000 clones listed, roughly nine tenths were seen once. As for treatment: roughly 18 received Ad26.COV2.S at low or high dose, single or two shots; several received placebo; per-sample allocation not given. Vaccine and placebo recipients were sampled on day 63 after the first injection. The sample was peripheral blood, taken in a trial of Ad26.COV2.S vaccine versus placebo. The source is a person between 18 and 60 years old who received the Ad26.COV2.S COVID-19 vaccine or a placebo.

A few counts support this clone. The J gene is TRBJ2-2, the V gene TRBV18; D is uncertain. Per the germline V gene, CDR1 is KGHSH and CDR2 is LQKENI. V was clipped by 2 bases and J by 2 bases, with 3 bases between them. The CDR3 is made up of 13 amino acids. DNA of the CDR3: TGTGCCAGCTCACCAATCAACACCGGGGAGCTGTTTTTT. The encoded protein is CASSPINTGELFF.

The gene calls are TRBV28 and TRBJ2-7; a possible D gene is TRBD1 (6 bases). This CDR3 spans 17 amino acids. Germline assignment: CDR1 MDHEN and CDR2 SYDVKM. The V end was cut by 7 bases, the J end by 0 bases, with 22 bases between. CDR3 sequence (DNA): TGTGCCAGCAAGATGGCAGGGGCCCAAATTAGCTCCTACGAGCAGTACGTC. It translates to CASKMAGAQISSYEQYV.

The V call is TRBV7-9, the J call TRBJ1-3; 7 nucleotides line up with TRBD1. With V trimmed by 6 bases and J by 4 bases, 6 bases remained unmatched. Germline V gives CDR1 SEHNR, CDR2 FQNEAQ (reference sequence). The length of the CDR3 is 14 residues. DNA of the CDR3: TGTGCCAGCAGTCCTCGACAGGGAGGAAACACCATATATTTT. It is translated as CASSPRQGGNTIYF.

This clone was found once. The gene calls are TRBV13 and TRBJ1-1, with D perhaps TRBD1 (5 bases). CDR3 size: 13 residues. The germline V and J ends were trimmed by 3 bases and 5 bases, with 10 bases remaining between them. CDR1 and CDR2 from the germline V gene are PRHDT and FYEKMQ (reference sequence). The CDR3 region is CASSFSGRTEAFF. Here the CDR3 DNA reads TGTGCCAGCAGCTTTTCGGGGCGGACTGAAGCTTTCTTT.

The chain is built from TRBV2 and TRBJ1-5, with D uncertain. Trimming removed 4 bases from V and 5 bases from J, with 12 bases in between. The CDR3 is 14 amino acids. In germline, CDR1 is SNHLY, CDR2 FYNNEI. CDR3 in amino acids: CASSVLRGYQPQHF. Written as DNA, the CDR3 is TGTGCCAGCAGTGTACTTCGAGGATATCAGCCCCAGCATTTT.

The rearrangement links TRBV27 to TRBJ2-1; D might be TRBD2 (6 bases). Germline loops: CDR1 MNHEY, CDR2 SMNVEV (reference sequence). V lost 1 base to trimming and J lost 6 bases, with 7 bases between them. The CDR3 sequence is 13 residues long. The CDR3 loop is CASSLYGGNEQFF. CDR3 DNA: TGTGCCAGCAGTTTATACGGGGGCAATGAGCAGTTCTTC.

The chain uses TRBV5-5 and TRBJ2-7, with D unclear. The CDR3 is 10 amino acids. The V end was cut by 7 bases, the J end by 3 bases, with 5 bases between. Per the germline V gene, CDR1 is SGHKS and CDR2 is YYEKEE (reference sequence). DNA for the CDR3: TGTGCCAGCGGGAACTACGAGCAGTACTTC. This translates into CASGNYEQYF. Complete variable domain (other parts from reference TRBV5-5 and TRBJ2-7): DAGVTQSPTHLIKTRGQQVTLRCSPISGHKSVSWYQQVLGQGPQFIFQYYEKEERGRGNFPDRFSARQFPNYSSELNVNALLLGDSALYLCASGNYEQYFGPGTRLTVT.

The rearrangement joins TRBV3-1 (or the pseudogene TRBV3-2) to TRBJ1-6; no reliable D call. Trimming took 5 bases from V and 14 from J, leaving 13 bases between them. CDR3 length: 12 residues. Germline lookup yields CDR1 LGHDT and CDR2 YNNKEL (reference sequence). CDR3 in amino acids: CASSSRDDTLHF. CDR3 DNA sequence: TGTGCCAGCAGCTCCCGGGATGATACCCTCCACTTT.

The chain couples TRBV7-2 to TRBJ1-1; D possibly corresponds to TRBD1 (5 bases). Per germline, CDR1 SGHTA and CDR2 FQGNSA. The CDR3 is made up of 13 amino acids. V was trimmed by 6 bases and J by 6 bases, leaving 14 bases between them. CDR3 sequence reads: CASSFRQLAEAFF. In DNA form, the CDR3 reads TGTGCCAGCAGTTTCCGACAGTTAGCTGAAGCTTTCTTT.

This rearrangement joins TRBV14 to TRBJ2-3; D uncertain. Germline CDR1 and CDR2: SGHDN and FVKESK. With 1 base removed from V and 5 bases from J, the gap between germline ends came to 10 bases. This CDR3 comprises 14 residues. The CDR3 loop reads CASSQASIRDTQYF. CDR3 bases: TGTGCCAGCAGCCAAGCATCGATCCGAGATACGCAGTATTTT.

The rearrangement uses TRBV30 and TRBJ2-5, with D possibly called TRBD1 or TRBD2 (5 bases each). Trimming shortened V by 1 base and J by 7 bases, and 16 bases separated the two germline ends. The germline V gene encodes CDR1 GTSNPN and CDR2 SVGIG (reference sequence). This CDR3 contains 14 residues. The CDR3 sequence: CAWSDRDLWGTQYF. DNA of the CDR3: TGTGCCTGGAGTGATCGGGACCTCTGGGGGACCCAGTACTTC.

The chain is built from TRBV11-2 and TRBJ2-5; D remains ambiguous. The V end lost 1 base, the J end lost 9 bases, and 9 bases lay between the germline ends. The CDR3 sequence is 12 residues long. Per germline, CDR1 SGHAT and CDR2 FQNNGV. The CDR3 DNA sequence: TGTGCCAGCAGCTTAGCCTATCAGTCCCAGTACTTC. Its protein is CASSLAYQSQYF. The full variable domain, in which reference TRBV11-2 and TRBJ2-5 provide the parts outside the CDR3, is EAGVAQSPRYKIIEKRQSVAFWCNPISGHATLYWYQQILGQGPKLLIQFQNNGVVDDSQLPKDRFSAERLKGVDSTLKIQPAKLEDSAVYLCASSLAYQSQYFGPGTRLLVL.

The chain carries TRBV10-3 and TRBJ2-5; 11 nucleotides agree with TRBD1. The germline gives CDR1 ENHRY, CDR2 SYGVKD. The CDR3 covers 15 residues. V dropped 6 bases and J dropped 4; count of bases not matched to a gene: 7. The CDR3 bases are TGTGCCATCAGACGGACAGGGGGCTTGGGAGAGACCCAGTACTTC. As protein: CAIRRTGGLGETQYF.

The chain couples TRBV11-3 to TRBJ2-7; D may be TRBD1 (5 bases). Germline V gene data show CDR1 as SGHNT and CDR2 as YENEEA. V was cut by 1 base and J by 5 bases, with 9 bases left in between. The CDR3 loop spans 13 amino acids. CDR3 loop: CASSLGRAHEQYV. For the CDR3, the DNA is TGTGCCAGCAGCTTAGGCAGGGCCCACGAGCAGTACGTC.

V usage is TRBV6-5 and J usage is TRBJ1-1, with D possibly matching TRBD1 (6 bases). Trimming took off 7 bases at V and 1 base at J, with 13 bases between the two ends. Germline CDR1 MNHEY, CDR2 SVGAGI. This CDR3 is built from 14 residues. CDR3 coding DNA: TGTGCCAGCATCAAACAGGGAGGGAACACTGAAGCTTTCTTT. Its translation: CASIKQGGNTEAFF.

This clone was counted once. This sequence joins TRBV3-1 (or the pseudogene TRBV3-2) and TRBJ2-1, with TRBD1 matching over 7 bases. V shed 4 bases and J 5 bases; nucleotides not matched to a gene: 5. This CDR3 has 14 amino acids. Germline V gives CDR1 LGHDT, CDR2 YNNKEL (reference sequence). The DNA of the CDR3 is TGTGCCAGCAGCCGAGAGACAGGGAACAATGAGCAGTTCTTC. Translating gives CASSRETGNNEQFF.

The chain links TRBV2 to TRBJ2-5; D ambiguous. The CDR3 has 11 residues. Germline V gene data show CDR1 as SNHLY and CDR2 as FYNNEI. The V end was cut by 8 bases, the J end by 7 bases, with 11 bases between. The CDR3 sequence: CASSRIGTQYF. The CDR3 region has the DNA TGTGCCAGCTCCCGTATAGGGACCCAGTACTTC.

This chain joins TRBV7-6 and TRBJ2-5, with TRBD1 matching over 10 bases. The V gene end was trimmed by 4 bases and the J gene end by 4 bases; junction bases not matched to a gene: 12. CDR1 SGHVS and CDR2 FNYEAQ come from the germline V gene. CDR3 size: 17 residues. In DNA form, the CDR3 reads TGTGCCAGCAGCTCACGGGGACAGGGGAGGGATGGAGAGACCCAGTACTTC. Translating it yields CASSSRGQGRDGETQYF.

This rearrangement joins TRBV6-1 to TRBJ1-5; D unclear. Germline V lookup: CDR1 MNHNS, CDR2 SASEGT. The V and J ends lost 3 bases and 1 base respectively, with 19 bases between them. The CDR3 extends over 18 amino acids. CDR3 coding DNA: TGTGCCAGCAGTGATATAATACCCGGACGGCTAAGCAATCAGCCCCAGCATTTT. This gives the protein CASSDIIPGRLSNQPQHF.

The count of this clone is one. The CDR3 protein is CASSPRTGGGGAEAFF. DNA for the CDR3: TGTGCCAGCTCACCACGGACAGGAGGGGGGGGTGCTGAAGCTTTCTTT. The chain has TRBV18 and TRBJ1-1; 7 positions match TRBD1. With 1 base clipped from V and 6 bases from J, the junction kept 11 bases outside the gene matches. The CDR3 runs to 16 residues. Germline assignment: CDR1 KGHSH and CDR2 LQKENI.

CDR3 residues: CASSIDKGAGFWTEAFF. The CDR3 DNA sequence: TGTGCCAGTAGTATAGATAAAGGGGCCGGTTTTTGGACTGAAGCTTTCTTT. This chain links TRBV19 with TRBJ1-1; tentative D call: TRBD1 (5 bases). The CDR3 is made up of 17 amino acids. CDR1 is LNHDA and CDR2 is SQIVND in the germline V gene (reference sequence). The germline V and J ends were trimmed by 0 bases and 5 bases, with 19 bases remaining between them.

V and J are TRBV7-2 and TRBJ2-4; TRBD2 aligns across 8 bases. Germline CDR1 and CDR2: SGHTA and FQGNSA. The J segment lost 7 bases and the V segment lost 5 bases, leaving 7 bases of the junction unmatched. This CDR3 is 14 amino acids long. The CDR3 spells CASSPGGAWNIQYF. CDR3 nucleotides: TGTGCCAGCAGCCCCGGGGGGGCCTGGAACATTCAGTACTTC.

The CDR3 sequence: CARGGETQYF. DNA for the CDR3: TGTGCCCGGGGTGGGGAGACCCAGTACTTC. The V and J genes are TRBV30 and TRBJ2-5, with D maybe TRBD2 (5 bases). The CDR3 has 10 residues. The germline V gene encodes CDR1 GTSNPN and CDR2 SVGIG (reference sequence). With 8 bases removed from V and 5 bases from J, the gap between germline ends came to 9 bases. The full variable domain, its missing parts supplied by reference TRBV30 and TRBJ2-5, is SQTIHQWPATLVQPVGSPLSLECTVEGTSNPNLYWYRQAAGRGLQLLFYSVGIGQISSEVPQNLSASRPQDRQFILSSKKLLLSDSGFYLCARGGETQYFGPGTRLLVL.

This sequence joins TRBV20-1 and TRBJ2-2; tentative D call: TRBD1 (5 bases). Germline V gives CDR1 DFQATT, CDR2 SNEGSKA (reference sequence). V was clipped by 3 bases and J by 6 bases, with 17 bases between them. This CDR3 comprises 15 residues. CDR3 sequence reads: CSASSSLLGAGELFF. CDR3 nucleotide sequence: TGCAGTGCTAGTAGTTCCCTCCTAGGGGCCGGGGAGCTGTTTTTT.

The chain employs TRBV6-5 and TRBJ1-1; D is possibly TRBD1 (6 bases). Germline CDR1 and CDR2: MNHEY and SVGAGI. The CDR3 is 15 amino acids. The germline V and J ends were trimmed by 6 bases and 5 bases, with 19 bases remaining between them. DNA of the CDR3: TGTGCCAGCAGCCGACCCACGGGGGCGCGGACTGAAGCTTTCTTT. Translating it yields CASSRPTGARTEAFF.

This chain joins TRBV9 and TRBJ1-3; 7 bases agree with TRBD1. Germline V gene data show CDR1 as SGDLS and CDR2 as YYNGEE. The CDR3 extends over 15 amino acids. J was trimmed by 0 bases and V by 4 bases; bases with no gene match: 4. The CDR3 nucleotides read TGTGCCAGCAGCCGGGACAGATACTCTGGAAACACCATATATTTT. This translates into CASSRDRYSGNTIYF.